This TCR beta chain was recorded in a study of lymphopenia after photon versus proton radiotherapy. Study results and limitations: In patients who died, overall survival fell as post-nadir TCR diversity dropped more. After lymphocyte nadir, photon-treated repertoires showed oligoclonal expansion, especially CD8+ Temra. Proton therapy kept repertoires fairly stable, unlike photons, which gained effector/memory cells.

Clones were read by immunoSEQ multiplex PCR, and TCRdb kept only the in-frame ones, dropping some. The sample has more than 70,000 clones; more than 70% are singletons. A word on this clone: Its cognate antigen is unknown.

This CDR3 is built from 15 residues. Germline V gene sequence: CDR1 WSHSY, CDR2 SAAADI. V was cut by 5 bases and J by 4 bases, with 17 bases left in between. This chain links TRBV10-2 with TRBJ1-1; tentative D call: TRBD1 (5 bases). The sample here was peripheral blood, taken from a patient treated with proton-based radiotherapy. The TCR originated in a man aged 55 to 70 with pancreatic cancer. CDR3 bases: TGCGCCAGCAGTCAAATTTCCAGGGTGGGCACTGAAGCTTTCTTT. Protein sequence: CASSQISRVGTEAFF.